The T cell receptor beta chain described here comes from a study of early T cells in non-severe SARS-CoV-2 infection. As part of library construction, unique molecular identifiers were attached to individual cDNA molecules. A single record per CDR3 protein comes from TCRdb applying MiXCR to the 5' RACE reads. Counted here are fewer than 30,000 distinct CDR3 sequences, about 6.6% occurring once; the ten biggest clones make up under 40%. Study-wide findings and caveats: Private and CD4 specificities were missed by VDJdb matching, skewed to anti-spike CD8.

A single count supports this clonotype. Antigen: not known. V shed 4 bases and J shed 2 bases, with 18 bases lying between them. The germline V gene has CDR1 SGHNT and CDR2 YENEEA. The CDR3 sequence is 16 residues long. This sample comprised whole blood, obtained at baseline. The receptor's source is an adult who was a healthcare worker with PCR-confirmed SARS-CoV-2 infection or an uninfected control (not recorded which). This chain links TRBV11-3 with TRBJ2-7, with no clear D. The DNA for the CDR3 is TGTGCCAGCAGCTCAAAGTTAGGGCGACCTACCTACGAGCAGTACTTC. It is translated as CASSSKLGRPTYEQYF.